A single sample is the source of the 20 T cell receptor beta chains below, sequenced in a study of shared clonotypes between healthy human individuals. CD45RO-negative cells were positively selected for CCR7, leaving out terminally differentiated effector memory CD45RA+ cells. Profiled with immunoSEQ multiplex PCR; TCRdb holds only in-frame clones, not every one. The sample consists of roughly 2 million clones, approximately 95% of them appearing once. Sequencing was carried out using naive CD8+ T cells sorted from blood. These receptors all stem from a man in his late teens or twenties in good health.

DNA of the CDR3: TGTGCCAGCGGCGCCGGGACTAACGCCTACGAGCAGTACTTC. Translated: CASGAGTNAYEQYF. The chain employs TRBV27 and TRBJ2-7; 7 bases match TRBD2. V shed 8 bases, J shed 2 bases, and the junction held 9 bases outside the gene matches. The CDR3 extends over 14 amino acids. Germline V CDR1 and CDR2: MNHEY, SMNVEV (reference sequence).

The CDR3 is CASSIDPRETQYF. The CDR3 DNA is TGCGCCAGCAGCATCGACCCTCGGGAGACCCAGTACTTC. The chain has TRBV5-1 and TRBJ2-5; D is uncertain. Germline V CDR1 and CDR2: SGHRS, YFSETQ. This CDR3 is 13 amino acids long. V was clipped by 4 bases and J by 5 bases, with 12 bases between them.

V is TRBV25-1 and J is TRBJ1-1; no clear D gene. The CDR3 is made up of 13 amino acids. The germline gives CDR1 MGHDK, CDR2 SYGVNS. Trimming took off 4 bases at V and 2 bases at J, with 8 bases between the two ends. In DNA form, the CDR3 reads TGTGCCAGCAGTGTGGGCACCAACACTGAAGCTTTCTTT. It yields the protein CASSVGTNTEAFF.

Only one count was recorded for this clone. The rearrangement links TRBV5-8 to TRBJ2-2; the match to TRBD2 covers 15 bases. This CDR3 region has 18 residues. With 5 bases clipped from V and 1 base from J, the junction kept 6 bases outside the gene matches. The germline V gene encodes CDR1 SGHTS and CDR2 YDEGEE. CDR3 nucleotide sequence: TGTGCCAGCAGTTGGACTAGCGGGAGGGCGGTGAACACCGGGGAGCTGTTTTTT. Protein product: CASSWTSGRAVNTGELFF.

Comment on this clone: This sample includes further DNA sequences coding for the same CDR3. This chain joins TRBV7-9 and TRBJ2-7, with D uncertain. CDR1 and CDR2 (germline): SEHNR, FQNEAQ (reference sequence). The CDR3 runs to 13 residues. Deletions cut 5 bases from V and 0 bases from J, with 8 bases between. CDR3 protein: CASSPTASYEQYF. The CDR3 nucleotides are TGTGCCAGCAGCCCTACAGCCTCCTACGAGCAGTACTTC.

The V and J genes are TRBV4-2 and TRBJ2-7, with TRBD1 matching 7 bases. Looked up from germline, CDR1 is LGHNA and CDR2 is YNFKEQ. The CDR3 is made up of 16 amino acids. J lost 3 bases, V lost 2 bases, and 10 bases had no gene match. The CDR3: CASSQNDRVSLYEQYF. The CDR3 nucleotides are TGTGCCAGCAGCCAAAACGACAGGGTGTCCCTCTACGAGCAGTACTTC.

Remarks on this clone: A much larger clone lies one base from this, so it may be a read error. This chain connects TRBV25-1 to TRBJ2-7, with 9 bases lining up with TRBD1. Germline V CDR1 and CDR2: MGHDK, SYGVNS. This CDR3 is built from 13 residues. Germline trimming cut 5 bases from V and 3 bases from J; bases unmatched to any gene: 2. As DNA, the CDR3 is TGTGCCAGCAGTCCGGGACAGGGCTACGAGCAGTACTTC. It specifies CASSPGQGYEQYF.

This rearrangement joins TRBV4-3 to TRBJ1-1; a weak D match, TRBD1 (6 bases). CDR1 and CDR2 from the germline V gene are LGHNA and YSLEER. V was trimmed by 0 bases and J by 6 bases, leaving 11 bases between them. CDR3 length: 14 residues. This CDR3 reads CASSQDWGAAEAFF. The CDR3 DNA reads as TGCGCCAGCAGCCAAGATTGGGGGGCCGCTGAAGCTTTCTTT.

This chain joins TRBV7-2 and TRBJ2-7, with TRBD1 matching 7 bases. V shed 5 bases and J 5 bases; nucleotides not matched to a gene: 9. This CDR3 contains 14 residues. Germline-derived CDR1 and CDR2 are SGHTA and FQGNSA. CDR3 protein: CASSVLRGGNEQYF. In DNA form, the CDR3 reads TGTGCCAGCAGCGTACTTAGAGGGGGCAACGAGCAGTACTTC.

V and J are TRBV4-1 and TRBJ1-2, with D possibly being TRBD1 (5 bases). The CDR3 is made up of 13 amino acids. CDR1 and CDR2 from the germline V gene are MGHRA and YSYEKL. The V gene lost 4 bases and the J gene lost 6 bases, with 12 bases spanning the gap. This chain's CDR3 is CASSLPGWDGYTF. The CDR3 DNA follows: TGCGCCAGCAGCCTGCCAGGGTGGGATGGCTACACCTTC.

The chain employs TRBV6-4 and TRBJ1-5, with 12 bases identical to TRBD1. The CDR3 totals 14 residues. Germline CDR1 and CDR2: MRHNA and SNTAGT. V was clipped by 9 bases and J by 6 bases; unmatched bases: 6. The chain's CDR3 is CASGGQGASQPQHF. The CDR3 nucleotides are TGTGCCAGTGGGGGACAGGGGGCTAGTCAGCCCCAGCATTTT.

On this clone: Other DNA sequences in this sample translate to the same CDR3. This chain links TRBV30 with TRBJ2-7; D may be TRBD1 (6 bases). Per germline, CDR1 GTSNPN and CDR2 SVGIG (reference sequence). Between the trimmed V and J ends, which lost 4 bases and 1 base, there was a span of 8 bases. This CDR3 is 12 amino acids long. The CDR3 spells CAWTQGSYEQYF. The CDR3 nucleotides read TGTGCCTGGACCCAGGGGTCCTACGAGCAGTACTTC.

On this clone: The sample holds other DNA sequences that translate to the same CDR3. The chain joins TRBV7-2 to TRBJ2-7; no firm D call. V was clipped by 1 base and J by 6 bases, with 7 bases between them. Germline loops: CDR1 SGHTA, CDR2 FQGNSA. The CDR3 contains 12 residues. CDR3 sequence: CASSLVGVEQYF. The CDR3 DNA reads as TGTGCCAGCAGCTTAGTTGGTGTCGAGCAGTACTTC. The entire variable domain, with the rest obtained from reference TRBV7-2 and TRBJ2-7, is as follows: GAGVSQSPSNKVTEKGKDVELRCDPISGHTALYWYRQSLGQGLEFLIYFQGNSAPDKSGLPSDRFSAERTGGSVSTLTIQRTQQEDSAVYLCASSLVGVEQYFGPGTRLTVT.

A remark on this clone: This CDR3 is also generated by other DNA sequences in the sample. V and J are TRBV27 and TRBJ2-7, with D maybe TRBD2 (6 bases). Germline loops: CDR1 MNHEY, CDR2 SMNVEV (reference sequence). Trimming pared 2 bases from V and 4 bases from J, leaving 9 bases between. The length of the CDR3 is 13 residues. Here the CDR3 reads CASSLGTEYEQYF. The CDR3 nucleotides are TGTGCCAGCAGTTTAGGGACTGAGTACGAGCAGTACTTC.

The chain uses TRBV30 and TRBJ2-3, with D perhaps matching TRBD1 (6 bases). The germline V and J ends were trimmed by 3 bases and 6 bases, with 16 bases remaining between them. The CDR3 is made up of 14 amino acids. In germline, CDR1 is GTSNPN, CDR2 SVGIG (reference sequence). The CDR3 nucleotides are TGTGCCTGGAGCCTGGGGGCTCGGTGGGATACGCAGTATTTT. Amino acid sequence: CAWSLGARWDTQYF.

This rearrangement joins TRBV19 to TRBJ1-2; the match to TRBD1 covers 8 bases. The CDR3 sequence is 16 residues long. Germline V gene data show CDR1 as LNHDA and CDR2 as SQIVND (reference sequence). Losses at the gene ends were 5 bases for V and 3 bases for J; bases not matched to a gene: 11. DNA of the CDR3: TGTGCCAGTAGTTCCTGGGGACAGGACGGATACTATGGCTACACCTTC. It is translated as CASSSWGQDGYYGYTF.

The chain is built from TRBV19 and TRBJ1-1, with D unresolved. The V and J ends lost 6 bases and 4 bases respectively, with 9 bases between them. Per germline, CDR1 LNHDA and CDR2 SQIVND (reference sequence). This CDR3 is 12 amino acids long. CDR3 nucleotide sequence: TGTGCCAGTAGAATTGGAGCCACTGAAGCTTTCTTT. Its protein product is CASRIGATEAFF.

The chain links TRBV19 to TRBJ2-7; tentative D call: TRBD1 (7 bases). Between the trimmed V and J ends, which lost 3 bases and 4 bases, there was a span of 13 bases. The CDR3 has 14 amino acids. CDR1 and CDR2 from the germline V gene are LNHDA and SQIVND (reference sequence). The CDR3 is CASSIEQGGYEQYF. CDR3 nucleotides: TGTGCCAGTAGTATCGAGCAGGGGGGTTACGAGCAGTACTTC. The full variable domain, completed using reference TRBV19 and TRBJ2-7, is DGGITQSPKYLFRKEGQNVTLSCEQNLNHDAMYWYRQDPGQGLRLIYYSQIVNDFQKGDIAEGYSVSREKKESFPLTVTSAQKNPTAFYLCASSIEQGGYEQYFGPGTRLTVT.

The chain joins TRBV5-1 to TRBJ1-1; a possible D gene is TRBD1 (5 bases). Germline CDR1 and CDR2: SGHRS and YFSETQ. V lost 1 base to trimming and J lost 7 bases, with 11 bases between them. The CDR3 contains 13 residues. The CDR3 region has the DNA TGCGCCAGCAGCTTGAATGAGGGGTTTGAAGCTTTCTTT. It specifies CASSLNEGFEAFF.

The gene calls are TRBV5-4 and TRBJ1-6; D unclear. V lost 0 bases to trimming and J lost 10 bases, with 14 bases between them. This CDR3 is built from 15 residues. From germline, CDR1 is SGHNT and CDR2 YYREEE (reference sequence). CDR3 DNA: TGTGCCAGCAGCTTGGGTTGGGCCGCTACGTCACCCCTCCACTTT. Translation: CASSLGWAATSPLHF.